The next 6 T cell receptor beta chains were all read from a single sample in a study of cytomegalovirus exposure and HLA in healthy donors. The study ran its PCR with 60 Vbeta and 13 Jbeta primers. Sequencing was performed with immunoSEQ multiplex PCR; in TCRdb, only in-frame clones are kept and a portion is missing. The sample records 70,000 to 95,000 clones, roughly 80% being singletons. Sequenced input: PBMCs. Every receptor here comes from a woman aged 40 to 55 in good health and CMV-seropositive.

The V gene is TRBV11-2, the J gene TRBJ2-3, with a weak D call TRBD2 (7 bases). Trimming removed 4 bases at V and 4 bases at J, with 21 bases between. This CDR3 is 17 amino acids long. Germline CDR1 is SGHAT and CDR2 is FQNNGV. CDR3 sequence reads: CASSWGLAGVYADTQYF. The CDR3 DNA reads TGTGCCAGCAGCTGGGGGCTGGCGGGAGTATATGCAGATACGCAGTATTTT.

This clone was seen a single time. The V call is TRBV5-6, the J call TRBJ1-1; 7 nucleotides match TRBD1. Germline values: CDR1 SGHDT, CDR2 YYEEEE. The trim removed 4 bases at V and 4 bases at J, leaving 4 bases unmatched. CDR3 size: 13 residues. The CDR3 loop is CASSLTGTTEAFF. The CDR3, as DNA: TGTGCCAGCAGCCTGACAGGGACCACTGAAGCTTTCTTT.

This clone was observed a few times. The rearrangement joins TRBV30 to TRBJ2-7, with D possibly matching TRBD2 (6 bases). The germline V gene encodes CDR1 GTSNPN and CDR2 SVGIG (reference sequence). The CDR3 has 13 amino acids. Deletions cut 6 bases from V and 3 bases from J, with 15 bases between. In DNA, the CDR3 is TGTGCCTGCAAGGATGGGGGGAACTACGAGCAGTACTTC. It yields the protein CACKDGGNYEQYF. Complete variable domain (other parts from reference TRBV30 and TRBJ2-7): SQTIHQWPATLVQPVGSPLSLECTVEGTSNPNLYWYRQAAGRGLQLLFYSVGIGQISSEVPQNLSASRPQDRQFILSSKKLLLSDSGFYLCACKDGGNYEQYFGPGTRLTVT.

V and J are TRBV7-8 and TRBJ2-7, with 8 bases aligning to TRBD1. CDR1 is SGHVS and CDR2 is FQNEAQ in the germline V gene. This CDR3 comprises 17 residues. V lost 0 bases to trimming and J lost 2 bases; unmatched junction nucleotides: 9. CDR3 in amino acids: CASSLAQRQGFAYEQYF. The CDR3 coding sequence is TGTGCCAGCAGCTTAGCGCAGAGACAGGGGTTCGCCTACGAGCAGTACTTC.

This chain joins TRBV6-5 and TRBJ1-2, with D possibly matching TRBD1 (6 bases). Germline CDR1 and CDR2: MNHEY and SVGAGI. The CDR3 totals 13 residues. The germline V and J ends were trimmed by 6 bases and 4 bases, with 12 bases remaining between them. The CDR3 DNA reads as TGTGCCAGCAGAACGACAGGATCCTATGGCTACACCTTC. Amino acids: CASRTTGSYGYTF.

This rearrangement joins TRBV29-1 to TRBJ2-1; TRBD2 agrees at 8 bases. The V gene's germline CDR1 is SQVTM and CDR2 ANQGSEA. The CDR3 has 15 residues. The junction had 12 bases not matched to a gene; V was cut back by 4 bases and J by 7 bases. As DNA, the CDR3 is TGCAGCGTTGGACTAGCGTCGGGTATAAGGAATGAGCAGTTCTTC. Residues: CSVGLASGIRNEQFF.